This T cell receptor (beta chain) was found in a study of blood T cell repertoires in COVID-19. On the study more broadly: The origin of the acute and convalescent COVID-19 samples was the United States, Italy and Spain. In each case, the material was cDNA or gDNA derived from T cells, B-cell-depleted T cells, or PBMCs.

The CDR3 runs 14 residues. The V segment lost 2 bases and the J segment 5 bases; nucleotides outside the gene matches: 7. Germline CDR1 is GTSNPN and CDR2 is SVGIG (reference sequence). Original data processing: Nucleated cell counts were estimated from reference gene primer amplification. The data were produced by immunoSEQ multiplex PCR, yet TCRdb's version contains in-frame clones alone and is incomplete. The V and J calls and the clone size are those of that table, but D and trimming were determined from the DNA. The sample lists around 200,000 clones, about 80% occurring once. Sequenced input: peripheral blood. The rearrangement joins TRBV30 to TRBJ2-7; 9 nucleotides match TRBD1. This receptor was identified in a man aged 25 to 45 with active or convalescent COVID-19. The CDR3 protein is CAWSPGTGSHEQYF. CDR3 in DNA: TGTGCCTGGAGTCCTGGGACAGGGTCCCACGAGCAGTACTTC.